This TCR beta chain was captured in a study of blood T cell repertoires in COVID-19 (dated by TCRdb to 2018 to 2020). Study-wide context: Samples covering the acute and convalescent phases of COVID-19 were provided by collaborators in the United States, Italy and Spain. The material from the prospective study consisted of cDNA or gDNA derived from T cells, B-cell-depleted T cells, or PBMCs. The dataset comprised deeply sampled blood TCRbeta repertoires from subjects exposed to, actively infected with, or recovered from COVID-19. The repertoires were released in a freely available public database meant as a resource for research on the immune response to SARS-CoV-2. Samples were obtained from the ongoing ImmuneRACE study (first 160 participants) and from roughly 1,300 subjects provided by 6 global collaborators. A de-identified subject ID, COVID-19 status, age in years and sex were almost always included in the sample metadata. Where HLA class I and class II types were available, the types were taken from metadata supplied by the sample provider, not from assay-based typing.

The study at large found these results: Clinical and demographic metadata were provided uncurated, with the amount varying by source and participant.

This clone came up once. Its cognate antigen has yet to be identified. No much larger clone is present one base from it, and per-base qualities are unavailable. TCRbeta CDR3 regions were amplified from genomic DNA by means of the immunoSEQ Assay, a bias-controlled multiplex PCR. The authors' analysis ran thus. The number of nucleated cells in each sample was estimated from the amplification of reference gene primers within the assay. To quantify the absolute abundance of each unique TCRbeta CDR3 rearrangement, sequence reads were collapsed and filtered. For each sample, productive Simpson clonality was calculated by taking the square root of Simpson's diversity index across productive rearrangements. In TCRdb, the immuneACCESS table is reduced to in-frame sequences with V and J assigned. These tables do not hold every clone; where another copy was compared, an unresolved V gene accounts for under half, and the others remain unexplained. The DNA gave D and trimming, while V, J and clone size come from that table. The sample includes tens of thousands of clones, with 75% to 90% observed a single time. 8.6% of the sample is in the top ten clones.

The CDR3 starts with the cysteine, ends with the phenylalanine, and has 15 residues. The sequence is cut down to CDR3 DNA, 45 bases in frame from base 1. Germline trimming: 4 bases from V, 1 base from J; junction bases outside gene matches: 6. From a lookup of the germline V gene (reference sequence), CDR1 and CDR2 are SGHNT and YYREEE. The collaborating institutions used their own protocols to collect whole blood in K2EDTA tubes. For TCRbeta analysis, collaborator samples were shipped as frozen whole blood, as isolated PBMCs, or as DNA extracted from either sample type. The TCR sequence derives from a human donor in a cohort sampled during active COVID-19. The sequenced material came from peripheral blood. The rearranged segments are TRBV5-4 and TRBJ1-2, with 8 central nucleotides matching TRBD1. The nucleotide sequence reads TGTGCCAGCAGCACCCAGGGACAGGATAACTATGGCTACACCTTC. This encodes CASSTQGQDNYGYTF.